The 17 T cell receptor beta chains reported below all come from one sample, sequenced in a study of blood T cell repertoires in COVID-19. Measured with immunoSEQ multiplex PCR; TCRdb has only the in-frame clones, and not every one. The sample includes about 250,000 clones, about 88% of them seen just once. The sequenced material came from peripheral blood. The receptors derive from a woman between 35 and 50 years old who had recovered from COVID-19.

The rearrangement uses TRBV11-2 and TRBJ2-7, with 7 bases aligning to TRBD1. V was clipped by 0 bases and J by 0 bases; unmatched bases: 2. The germline CDR1 and CDR2 sequences are SGHAT and FQNNGV. This CDR3 comprises 15 residues. The CDR3 bases are TGTGCCAGCAGCTTAGAGACAGGGAGCTCCTACGAGCAGTACTTC. As protein: CASSLETGSSYEQYF.

V gene TRBV30 combines with J gene TRBJ2-1; TRBD2 matches at 15 bases. Germline assignment: CDR1 GTSNPN and CDR2 SVGIG (reference sequence). V shed 1 base, J shed 0 bases, and the junction held 7 bases outside the gene matches. This CDR3 spans 19 amino acids. CDR3 in amino acids: CAWSAPGLAGGSSYNEQFF. CDR3 DNA sequence: TGTGCCTGGAGTGCCCCGGGACTAGCGGGGGGAAGCTCCTACAATGAGCAGTTCTTC.

V gene TRBV18 combines with J gene TRBJ2-7, with a possible D match to TRBD1 (6 bases). The CDR3 runs 16 residues. Deletions cut 2 bases from V and 0 bases from J, with 14 bases between. Per germline, CDR1 KGHSH and CDR2 LQKENI. The chain's CDR3 is CASSPAGTSSSYEQYF. Written as DNA, the CDR3 is TGTGCCAGCTCACCAGCCGGGACATCGAGCTCCTACGAGCAGTACTTC.

Details on this clone: Other DNA sequences in the same sample also yield this CDR3. The CDR3, as DNA: TGTGCCAGCAGCTTAGTTTCCGGGAATGAAAAACTGTTTTTT. It codes for CASSLVSGNEKLFF. The rearrangement uses TRBV7-2 and TRBJ1-4; D is unclear. From germline, CDR1 is SGHTA and CDR2 FQGNSA. The CDR3 has 14 amino acids. Trimming stripped 1 base from V and 5 bases from J, with 8 bases between.

The rearrangement uses TRBV6-5 and TRBJ2-4; D not resolved. Germline lookup yields CDR1 MNHEY and CDR2 SVGAGI. Between the trimmed V and J ends, which lost 4 bases and 2 bases, there was a span of 9 bases. The CDR3 sequence is 14 residues long. CDR3 sequence: CASSSRRTKNIQYF. CDR3 coding DNA: TGTGCCAGCAGTTCGAGGCGGACCAAAAACATTCAGTACTTC.

This clone was observed many times. This chain links TRBV18 with TRBJ1-4; TRBD1 matches 7 bases. The V gene's germline CDR1 is KGHSH and CDR2 LQKENI. Trimming removed 6 bases from V and 1 base from J; junction bases left unmatched: 11. The CDR3 runs 17 residues. Here the CDR3 reads CASSTVTGIGTNEKLFF. For the CDR3, the DNA is TGTGCCAGCTCGACTGTGACAGGGATTGGAACTAATGAAAAACTGTTTTTT.

The gene calls are TRBV6-5 and TRBJ2-7, with TRBD1 matching over 7 bases. Per germline, CDR1 MNHEY and CDR2 SVGAGI. Trimming cost V 3 bases and J 5 bases; bases outside gene matches: 13. CDR3 length: 16 amino acids. CDR3 protein: CASSYRPPGGRDEQYF. CDR3 DNA: TGTGCCAGCAGTTATCGTCCGCCAGGGGGAAGGGACGAGCAGTACTTC.

This chain uses TRBV29-1 with TRBJ2-2; TRBD1 matches at 8 bases. The length of the CDR3 is 15 residues. The trim removed 2 bases at V and 7 bases at J, leaving 9 bases unmatched. Germline CDR1 reads SQVTM; CDR2 reads ANQGSEA. DNA of the CDR3: TGCAGCGTTGAAACAGACAGGGGAGATGACGGGGAGCTGTTTTTT. This codes for CSVETDRGDDGELFF.

This chain joins TRBV24-1 and TRBJ2-2, with 9 bases that match TRBD1. The CDR3 consists of 15 residues. CDR1 and CDR2 (germline): KGHDR, SFDVKD. Trimming at V came to 5 bases and at J to 6 bases, leaving 6 bases not matched to a gene. The CDR3 loop reads CATSAPGTGSGELFF. The DNA of the CDR3 is TGTGCCACCAGTGCCCCCGGGACAGGGTCCGGGGAGCTGTTTTTT.

The CDR3 bases are TGTGCCAGCAGGGGACAGGGAGCTAACTATGGCTACACCTTC. This encodes CASRGQGANYGYTF. The chain uses TRBV6-5 and TRBJ1-2; 9 bases are a match to TRBD1. Germline V lookup: CDR1 MNHEY, CDR2 SVGAGI. V was clipped by 6 bases and J by 0 bases; unmatched bases: 2. CDR3 length: 14 residues.

The chain carries TRBV19 and TRBJ2-1; D is undetermined. This CDR3 spans 14 amino acids. CDR1 LNHDA and CDR2 SQIVND come from the germline V gene (reference sequence). V was clipped by 1 base and J by 4 bases, with 8 bases between them. The CDR3, as DNA: TGTGCCAGTAGTATAGGCTCCAGGTACAATGAGCAGTTCTTC. Its translation is CASSIGSRYNEQFF.

The chain carries TRBV28 and TRBJ2-7; D may be TRBD2 (7 bases). In germline, CDR1 is MDHEN, CDR2 SYDVKM. This CDR3 has 13 amino acids. Trimming left V 6 bases short and J 5 bases short, with 14 bases between. The DNA for the CDR3 is TGTGCCAGCAGGCTGGGGGGGGCCCACGAGCAGTACTTC. It translates to CASRLGGAHEQYF. Together with reference TRBV28 and TRBJ2-7, the CDR3 gives the full variable domain: DVKVTQSSRYLVKRTGEKVFLECVQDMDHENMFWYRQDPGLGLRLIYFSYDVKMKEKGDIPEGYSVSREKKERFSLILESASTNQTSMYLCASRLGGAHEQYFGPGTRLTVT.

This chain joins TRBV9 and TRBJ2-7; D is perhaps TRBD2 (7 bases). Trimming pared 0 bases from V and 4 bases from J, leaving 14 bases between. Germline values: CDR1 SGDLS, CDR2 YYNGEE. This CDR3 is built from 15 residues. The CDR3 protein is CASSVGGGATYEQYF. CDR3 in DNA: TGTGCCAGCAGCGTAGGTGGGGGGGCAACGTACGAGCAGTACTTC.

The chain recombines TRBV6-5 with TRBJ1-4; the match to TRBD1 covers 7 bases. The CDR3 length is 13 residues. Trimming at V came to 6 bases and at J to 5 bases, leaving 3 bases not matched to a gene. Germline values: CDR1 MNHEY, CDR2 SVGAGI. The CDR3 here is CASRGQLNEKLFF. The DNA of the CDR3 is TGTGCCAGCAGGGGACAGTTGAATGAAAAACTGTTTTTT.

This chain uses TRBV7-6 with TRBJ2-3; possible D gene TRBD2, 5 bases. Germline CDR1 SGHVS, CDR2 FNYEAQ. CDR3 size: 17 residues. The V and J ends lost 1 base and 0 bases respectively, with 14 bases between them. The CDR3 DNA reads TGTGCCAGCAGCTTAGGGAGGAATAGGGTCAGCACAGATACGCAGTATTTT. Residues: CASSLGRNRVSTDTQYF.

This sequence joins TRBV28 and TRBJ2-2, with D uncertain. CDR1 is MDHEN and CDR2 is SYDVKM in the germline V gene. The V gene lost 3 bases and the J gene lost 7 bases, with 15 bases spanning the gap. The CDR3 runs to 15 residues. This CDR3 reads CASSFSEYDYGELFF. The CDR3, as DNA: TGTGCCAGCAGTTTTTCGGAGTATGATTACGGGGAGCTGTTTTTT.

CDR3: CASSFMRSYEQYF. The CDR3 nucleotides are TGTGCCAGCAGTTTTATGCGCTCCTACGAGCAGTACTTC. The chain couples TRBV28 to TRBJ2-7, with D unclear. The length of the CDR3 is 13 residues. Trimming stripped 3 bases from V and 0 bases from J, with 6 bases between. CDR1 MDHEN and CDR2 SYDVKM come from the germline V gene.